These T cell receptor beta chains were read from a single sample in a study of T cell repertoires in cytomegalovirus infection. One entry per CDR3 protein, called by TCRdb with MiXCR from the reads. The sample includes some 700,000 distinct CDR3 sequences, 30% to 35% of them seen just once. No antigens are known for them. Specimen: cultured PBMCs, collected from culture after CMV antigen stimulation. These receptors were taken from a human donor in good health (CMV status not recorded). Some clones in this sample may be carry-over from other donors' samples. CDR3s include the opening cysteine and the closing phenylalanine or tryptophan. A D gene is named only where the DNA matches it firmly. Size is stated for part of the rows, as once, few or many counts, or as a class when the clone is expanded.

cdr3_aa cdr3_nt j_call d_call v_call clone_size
CASSPQASNQPQHF TGTGCCAGCAGCCCCCAGGCTAGCAATCAGCCCCAGCATTTT TRBJ1-5 NA TRBV6-5 NA
CASSPDLAGGPHEQFF TGTGCCAGCAGCCCAGATCTAGCGGGAGGGCCCCATGAGCAGTTCTTC TRBJ2-1 TRBD2 TRBV7-9 NA
CASSQATGTYNEQFF TGCGCCAGCAGCCAAGCGACAGGGACCTACAATGAGCAGTTCTTC TRBJ2-1 TRBD1 TRBV4-3 NA
CASSPWPRKPLTDTQYF TGTGCCAGCTCACCATGGCCCCGGAAACCCCTAACAGATACGCAGTATTTT TRBJ2-3 NA TRBV18 few
CASRGSQGYNEQFF TGTGCCAGCAGAGGCTCCCAGGGCTACAATGAGCAGTTCTTC TRBJ2-1 NA TRBV12-3/TRBV12-4 NA
CASSPGQAVSYEQYF TGTGCCAGCAGCCCTGGACAGGCCGTTTCCTACGAGCAGTACTTC TRBJ2-7 TRBD1 TRBV12-3/TRBV12-4 once
CASSLEQGTAHGSTGELFF TGCGCCAGCAGCTTGGAACAGGGAACCGCACATGGATCGACCGGGGAGCTGTTTTTT TRBJ2-2 NA TRBV5-1 few
CASSLVDRGLRTSGNTIYF TGTGCCAGCAGTTTAGTCGACAGGGGGCTTCGTACGTCTGGAAACACCATATATTTT TRBJ1-3 TRBD1 TRBV12-3/TRBV12-4 NA
CASSLGWKEETQYF TGTGCCAGCAGTTTGGGGTGGAAAGAAGAGACCCAGTACTTC TRBJ2-5 NA TRBV12-3/TRBV12-4 NA
CASSLGQGVGNEKLFF TGTGCCAGCAGTTTAGGACAGGGGGTCGGTAATGAAAAACTGTTTTTT TRBJ1-4 TRBD1 TRBV12-3/TRBV12-4 few
CASSFPPPTGNYGYTF TGTGCCAGCAGTTTCCCCCCACCGACAGGAAACTATGGCTACACCTTC TRBJ1-2 NA TRBV27 NA
CASSQGFIGETQYF TGTGCCAGCAGCCAAGGATTTATAGGAGAGACCCAGTACTTC TRBJ2-5 NA TRBV3-1 NA
CASRLDPGQPEAFF TGTGCCAGCAGGCTAGACCCGGGACAGCCGGAAGCTTTCTTT TRBJ1-1 TRBD1 TRBV6-5 once
CASTQRFLGNTIYF TGTGCCAGCACGCAAAGGTTTCTTGGAAACACCATATATTTT TRBJ1-3 NA TRBV28 NA
CASNPGTAGTSGTYEQYF TGTGCCAGTAATCCCGGGACAGCTGGGACTAGCGGGACCTACGAGCAGTACTTC TRBJ2-7 TRBD2 TRBV19 NA
CAISDPGQGSSPLHF TGTGCCATCAGTGATCCGGGACAGGGAAGTTCACCCCTCCACTTT TRBJ1-6 TRBD1 TRBV10-3 NA
CASSLAGVGNTIYF TGTGCCAGCAGCTTGGCCGGGGTCGGAAACACCATATATTTT TRBJ1-3 NA TRBV5-4 few
CSRLVREKLFF TGCAGTAGGCTGGTTCGGGAAAAACTGTTTTTT TRBJ1-4 NA TRBV20-1 NA
CASSEFTVYNEQFF TGTGCCAGCAGTGAGTTCACGGTATACAATGAGCAGTTCTTC TRBJ2-1 NA TRBV6-1 NA
CASSYADTEAFF TGTGCCAGCAGTTACGCGGACACTGAAGCTTTCTTT TRBJ1-1 NA TRBV12-3/TRBV12-4 few
CASSRPGLTDTQYF TGTGCCAGTAGTCGTCCCGGGCTCACAGATACGCAGTATTTT TRBJ2-3 NA TRBV19 few
CASSIQPGVTEGPLNTEAFF TGTGCCAGTAGTATTCAGCCGGGGGTGACTGAAGGACCGTTGAACACTGAAGCTTTCTTT TRBJ1-1 NA TRBV19 NA
CASTRGRTGYEQYF TGTGCCAGCACCAGGGGTAGAACGGGATACGAGCAGTACTTC TRBJ2-7 NA TRBV6-2/TRBV6-3 NA
CAISVASGTDTQYF TGTGCCATCAGTGTGGCTAGCGGGACAGATACGCAGTATTTT TRBJ2-3 TRBD2 TRBV10-3 few
CASSLGGGPAYEQYF TGTGCCAGCAGCTTAGGGGGGGGGCCAGCCTACGAGCAGTACTTC TRBJ2-7 NA TRBV7-2 many
CSASLVYNEQFF TGCAGTGCTAGTTTGGTCTACAATGAGCAGTTCTTC TRBJ2-1 NA TRBV20-1 NA
CSARKGGPSGELFF TGCAGTGCTCGGAAGGGGGGGCCATCAGGGGAGCTGTTTTTT TRBJ2-2 NA TRBV20-1 NA